This passage covers 11 T cell receptor beta chains from one sample sequenced in a study of blood T cell repertoires in COVID-19. This table comes from immunoSEQ multiplex PCR, and its TCRdb copy is limited to in-frame clones, with some not included. There are 55,000 to 80,000 clones in the sample; approximately 78% occur only once, and about 12% lies in the top ten. Material for sequencing was peripheral blood. All receptors derive from a human donor in a cohort sampled during active COVID-19.

This chain uses TRBV7-2 with TRBJ1-1; D ambiguous. The germline CDR1 and CDR2 sequences are SGHTA and FQGNSA. The CDR3 is 13 residues long. Trimming removed 8 bases at V and 5 bases at J, with 15 bases between. CDR3: CASVAPRGTEAFF. CDR3 nucleotide sequence: TGTGCCAGCGTCGCACCTCGGGGAACTGAAGCTTTCTTT.

In its sample, this clone ranks as medium-sized. The chain uses TRBV2 and TRBJ1-2; 8 bases are shared with TRBD1. The CDR3 loop spans 14 amino acids. Losses at the gene ends were 6 bases for V and 4 bases for J; bases not matched to a gene: 7. Germline-derived CDR1 and CDR2 are SNHLY and FYNNEI. CDR3 residues: CASRPGQAVYGYTF. The DNA for the CDR3 is TGTGCCAGCAGGCCGGGACAGGCCGTCTATGGCTACACCTTC.

The V call is TRBV4-2, the J call TRBJ1-1, with 8 bases aligning to TRBD1. CDR1 and CDR2 (germline): LGHNA, YNFKEQ. The CDR3 sequence is 15 residues long. With V trimmed by 5 bases and J by 3 bases, 8 bases remained unmatched. CDR3 nucleotides: TGTGCCAGCAGCTTTCGGACAGGGACGGACACTGAAGCTTTCTTT. It specifies CASSFRTGTDTEAFF.

V gene TRBV2 combines with J gene TRBJ2-1; 9 nucleotides line up with TRBD1. The CDR3 consists of 15 residues. From germline, CDR1 is SNHLY and CDR2 FYNNEI. The V segment lost 8 bases and the J segment 7 bases; nucleotides outside the gene matches: 12. The CDR3 region is CASGTGQGIDNEQFF. CDR3 nucleotide sequence: TGTGCCAGCGGAACGGGACAGGGTATAGATAATGAGCAGTTCTTC.

V and J are TRBV28 and TRBJ2-1; TRBD2 might be the D (6 bases). V lost 6 bases, J lost 4 bases, and 13 bases lay in between. Germline V CDR1 and CDR2: MDHEN, SYDVKM. This CDR3 is built from 14 residues. CDR3 sequence reads: CASRSGTPYNEQFF. CDR3 DNA: TGTGCCAGCAGATCCGGGACTCCATACAATGAGCAGTTCTTC.

CDR3 DNA: TGTGCCAGCAGCCCAGGGGCGTATAGACAGGGGGCGGCTGAAGCTTTCTTT. It codes for CASSPGAYRQGAAEAFF. This chain connects TRBV5-4 to TRBJ1-1, with 10 bases lining up with TRBD1. Germline CDR1 reads SGHNT; CDR2 reads YYREEE (reference sequence). The V segment lost 4 bases and the J segment 6 bases; nucleotides outside the gene matches: 15. The CDR3 covers 17 residues.

The chain recombines TRBV7-9 with TRBJ2-1; D perhaps matches TRBD1 (5 bases). This CDR3 is 13 amino acids long. Trimming shortened V by 4 bases and J by 9 bases, and 13 bases separated the two germline ends. Germline CDR1 is SEHNR and CDR2 is FQNEAQ (reference sequence). In nucleotides, the CDR3 is TGTGCCAGCAGCTGGATCACAGGCGGTGAGCAGTTCTTC. Translation gives CASSWITGGEQFF.

The chain is built from TRBV25-1 and TRBJ1-6; D is ambiguous. The V end lost 2 bases, the J end lost 4 bases, and 6 bases lay between the germline ends. Germline CDR1 is MGHDK and CDR2 is SYGVNS. This CDR3 is 14 amino acids long. CDR3 nucleotides: TGTGCCAGCAGTGAAACAGCTTATAATTCACCCCTCCACTTT. Translation: CASSETAYNSPLHF.

V gene TRBV10-1 combines with J gene TRBJ2-3; 11 bases agree with TRBD2. The trim removed 5 bases at V and 14 bases at J, leaving 6 bases unmatched. In germline, CDR1 is WNHNN, CDR2 SYGVQD (reference sequence). This CDR3 is built from 12 residues. The CDR3 spells CASSQTSGAGYF. In DNA form, the CDR3 reads TGCGCCAGCAGTCAGACTAGCGGGGCTGGGTATTTT.

The chain links TRBV3-1 (or the pseudogene TRBV3-2) to TRBJ1-3, with D possibly matching TRBD1 (5 bases). The CDR3 totals 20 residues. V was cut by 2 bases and J by 0 bases, with 23 bases left in between. The germline V gene has CDR1 LGHDT and CDR2 YNNKEL (reference sequence). CDR3 residues: CASSQQGAVWGDHSGNTIYF. The CDR3 DNA reads as TGTGCCAGCAGCCAACAAGGGGCGGTCTGGGGGGACCACTCTGGAAACACCATATATTTT.

This sequence joins TRBV19 and TRBJ2-2, with TRBD1 matching over 7 bases. Germline values: CDR1 LNHDA, CDR2 SQIVND (reference sequence). Trimming at V came to 9 bases and at J to 4 bases, leaving 11 bases not matched to a gene. The CDR3 runs to 15 residues. DNA for the CDR3: TGTGCCAGCACAGACAGGGATCGGACCACCGGGGAGCTGTTTTTT. Its translation is CASTDRDRTTGELFF.